This entry is about one T cell receptor (beta chain). The antigen remains undetermined. This entry belongs to a study of blood T cells in healthy people across ages. Study information: When template switching was applied, about one barcoded beta molecule was captured per two T cells.

The authors ran a second PCR of about 7 to 12 cycles using a sample-barcoded 5' primer and a J-beta primer mix. TCRdb fed the 5' RACE reads into MiXCR, producing one record per CDR3 protein. The sample yields roughly 1.4 million distinct CDR3 sequences, roughly 60% seen once. Study-wide findings and caveats: Naive CD4+ cells and diversity were both higher in long-lived donors than in aged donors.

The V gene end was trimmed by 3 bases and the J gene end by 6 bases; junction bases not matched to a gene: 9. There are 16 residues in the CDR3. Germline V lookup: CDR1 MNHEY, CDR2 SVGAGI. This sequence joins TRBV6-5 and TRBJ2-1; TRBD2 aligns across 9 bases. The source of this sequence is a young man in good health. What was sequenced was blood. CDR3 DNA sequence: TGTGCCAGCAGTTATAAATTAGCGGGAGCACTCAATGAGCAGTTCTTC. It encodes CASSYKLAGALNEQFF.